The 7 T cell receptor beta chains listed next were all sequenced from one sample in a study of neurological immune-mediated disorders. TCRdb reprocessed the 5' RACE reads via MiXCR and lists one record per CDR3 protein. Here the sample spans just under 45,000 distinct CDR3 sequences, about 13% being singletons. Sequencing input: PBMCs. All receptors come from a female donor in good health.

This clonotype was seen at least ten times. The germline gene is not matched at one end of the junction; a read error may be the cause. The chain joins TRBV12-3 or TRBV12-4 to TRBJ2-3, with 8 bases fitting TRBD2. The CDR3 is 14 amino acids. The CDR3 nucleotides read TGTGCCAGCAGTGCGCTGGAATGGAGCGGGAGTTGGAGTTTT. Encoded protein: CASSALEWSGSWSF.

This clonotype showed up many times. The chain links TRBV20-1 to TRBJ1-3; TRBD1 matches at 7 bases. Germline assignment: CDR1 DFQATT and CDR2 SNEGSKA (reference sequence). The trim removed 3 bases at V and 2 bases at J, leaving 7 bases unmatched. CDR3 length: 15 amino acids. CDR3 loop: CSASAGTGAGNTIYF. CDR3 DNA: TGCAGTGCTAGCGCCGGTACAGGGGCTGGAAACACCATATATTTT.

This clonotype was observed at least ten times. The chain carries TRBV30 and TRBJ1-3; unclear D gene. The CDR3 sequence is 16 residues long. Trimming shortened V by 2 bases and J by 0 bases, and 14 bases separated the two germline ends. The germline gives CDR1 GTSNPN, CDR2 SVGIG (reference sequence). The CDR3 sequence: CAWSRGSAFSGNTIYF. CDR3 nucleotide sequence: TGTGCCTGGAGTCGTGGCAGTGCCTTCTCTGGAAACACCATATATTTT.

This clonotype was detected a few times. The chain is built from TRBV12-3 or TRBV12-4 and TRBJ2-5; D call uncertain. CDR3 size: 13 residues. The germline V and J ends were trimmed by 3 bases and 2 bases, with 7 bases remaining between them. CDR3 sequence (DNA): TGTGCCAGCAGTTTGATAGCTCAAGAGACCCAGTACTTC. Its translation: CASSLIAQETQYF.

This clonotype was detected many times. This sequence joins TRBV29-1 and TRBJ2-1; D gene ambiguous. Germline V CDR1 and CDR2: SQVTM, ANQGSEA. The V end lost 5 bases, the J end lost 3 bases, and 8 bases lay between the germline ends. The CDR3 length is 12 residues. The CDR3 sequence: CSVSYSYNEQFF. The CDR3 DNA is TGCAGCGTTAGCTATAGCTACAATGAGCAGTTCTTC.

There are many counts of this clonotype. This sequence joins TRBV6-5 and TRBJ2-2; D tentatively reads TRBD1 or TRBD2 (6 bases each). This CDR3 is 13 amino acids long. Germline-derived CDR1 and CDR2 are MNHEY and SVGAGI. The V gene lost 10 bases and the J gene lost 2 bases, with 11 bases spanning the gap. Here the CDR3 DNA reads TGTGCCATGCGGGACACCAACACCGGGGAGCTGTTTTTT. It is translated as CAMRDTNTGELFF.

This clonotype was recorded many times. The rearrangement joins TRBV5-1 to TRBJ2-7, with D hard to call. V was trimmed by 0 bases and J by 6 bases, leaving 16 bases between them. This CDR3 contains 15 residues. Germline CDR1 reads SGHRS; CDR2 reads YFSETQ. The CDR3 sequence is CASSLDPSSVSEQYF. The DNA for the CDR3 is TGCGCCAGCAGCTTGGATCCATCCTCCGTCTCCGAGCAGTACTTC.